The sequence of this T cell receptor beta chain was determined in a study of T cells in Graves' hyperthyroidism and ophthalmopathy. This clonotype was counted many times. Its antigen is still unknown. Diagnosing involved the use of clinical symptoms, serum thyroxine and TRAb, thyroid ultrasound and orbital computed tomography. Germline CDR1 reads GTSNPN; CDR2 reads SVGIG (reference sequence). V lost 7 bases, J lost 1 base, and 4 bases stayed unmatched. This CDR3 spans 14 amino acids. From RNA transcripts, TCR beta CDR3 regions were amplified. TCR CDR3 underwent first-round RT-PCR with the HTBI primer set. MiXCR, applied by TCRdb to the multiplex PCR reads, yields one record per CDR3 protein. The data contain roughly 550,000 distinct CDR3 sequences, roughly 16% of them seen just once; the ten biggest clones take up about 31%. Study-level points and caveats: Separating ophthalmopathy from stable hyperthyroidism was achieved by a 13 V-J model. Blood also held most thyroid clonotypes expanded beyond 0.001.

The chain links TRBV30 to TRBJ2-3, with TRBD2 matching 11 bases. This clonotype was obtained from a woman aged 25-40 years with Graves' ophthalmopathy. Input material: blood. The CDR3 reads CAFQLAGGTDTQYF. In nucleotides, the CDR3 is TGTGCCTTCCAACTAGCGGGGGGCACAGATACGCAGTATTTT.